The 15 T cell receptor beta chains presented below share a single source sample, sequenced in a study of T cells after yellow fever vaccination. MiXCR was run by TCRdb on the 5' RACE reads, yielding one entry per CDR3 protein. The table shows 170,000 or so distinct CDR3 sequences, with approximately 10% occurring only once. The sample in question was CD8+ T cells sorted from PBMCs, obtained 45 days after the yellow fever booster vaccination. Source of these receptors: a man aged 18 to 29 who received the YFV17D yellow fever vaccine.

The rearrangement uses TRBV4-2 and TRBJ1-4; maybe TRBD1 (6 bases). This CDR3 region has 18 residues. V was clipped by 1 base and J by 0 bases, with 15 bases between them. The germline gives CDR1 LGHNA, CDR2 YNFKEQ. CDR3: CASSQVAWGLTTNEKLFF. The CDR3, as DNA: TGTGCCAGCAGCCAAGTTGCGTGGGGGCTGACAACTAATGAAAAACTGTTTTTT.

There are a few counts of this clonotype. The chain carries TRBV12-3 or TRBV12-4 and TRBJ2-2; D is possibly TRBD2 (6 bases). The CDR3 loop spans 14 amino acids. Trimming stripped 3 bases from V and 4 bases from J, with 9 bases between. CDR3 sequence: CASSFGGITGELFF. CDR3 sequence (DNA): TGTGCCAGCAGTTTCGGGGGTATCACCGGGGAGCTGTTTTTT.

At least ten counts were recorded for this clonotype. V usage is TRBV13 and J usage is TRBJ2-3; D is perhaps TRBD1 (5 bases). The CDR3 runs 13 residues. The germline V and J ends were trimmed by 5 bases and 1 base, with 7 bases remaining between them. Germline V gene data show CDR1 as PRHDT and CDR2 as FYEKMQ (reference sequence). CDR3 in amino acids: CASSRRGTDTQYF. DNA for the CDR3: TGTGCCAGCAGCCGCAGGGGCACAGATACGCAGTATTTT. Together with reference TRBV13 and TRBJ2-3, the CDR3 gives the full variable domain: AAGVIQSPRHLIKEKRETATLKCYPIPRHDTVYWYQQGPGQDPQFLISFYEKMQSDKGSIPDRFSAQQFSDYHSELNMSSLELGDSALYFCASSRRGTDTQYFGPGTRLTVL.

J is TRBJ2-3 and V is TRBV6-2 or TRBV6-3; D unresolved. The CDR3 runs to 15 residues. The V gene lost 7 bases and the J gene lost 0 bases, with 14 bases spanning the gap. Germline assignment: CDR1 MNHEY and CDR2 SVGEGT. In DNA, the CDR3 is TGTGCCAGCAACGGCGCGGAGTCTAGCACAGATACGCAGTATTTT. It encodes CASNGAESSTDTQYF.

This clonotype has more than one count but fewer than ten. The V call is TRBV5-6, the J call TRBJ2-4; tentatively, D is TRBD1 (5 bases). Trimming pared 2 bases from V and 1 base from J, leaving 10 bases between. Germline V gene lookup returns CDR1 SGHDT and CDR2 YYEEEE. The CDR3 is 15 amino acids. The CDR3 protein is CASSFLGVAKNIQYF. CDR3 in DNA: TGTGCCAGCAGCTTTTTAGGGGTGGCCAAAAACATTCAGTACTTC. Filled out from reference TRBV5-6 and TRBJ2-4, the complete variable domain reads DAGVTQSPTHLIKTRGQQVTLRCSPKSGHDTVSWYQQALGQGPQFIFQYYEEEERQRGNFPDRFSGHQFPNYSSELNVNALLLGDSALYLCASSFLGVAKNIQYFGAGTRLSVL.

The chain carries TRBV4-1 and TRBJ1-5, with a possible D match to TRBD1 (5 bases). Germline V gene data show CDR1 as MGHRA and CDR2 as YSYEKL. Trimming cost V 1 base and J 1 base, with 11 bases left between them. The CDR3 consists of 16 residues. The CDR3 DNA follows: TGCGCCAGCAGCCAAGCTGTCCGGGGGAGCAATCAGCCCCAGCATTTT. This sequence encodes CASSQAVRGSNQPQHF.

This clonotype was recorded a few times. The chain uses TRBV7-3 and TRBJ2-1; D may be TRBD1 (5 bases). CDR3 length equals 15 residues. The germline gives CDR1 SGHTA, CDR2 FQGTGA. V was clipped by 5 bases and J by 5 bases, with 16 bases between them. This CDR3 is CASSLVRIGDNEQFF. In DNA form, the CDR3 reads TGTGCCAGCAGCCTCGTTCGGATAGGGGACAATGAGCAGTTCTTC.

The genes are TRBV7-9 and TRBJ2-3, with D possibly matching TRBD2 (6 bases). Trimming removed 3 bases at V and 0 bases at J, with 16 bases between. The CDR3 consists of 17 residues. The germline V gene encodes CDR1 SEHNR and CDR2 FQNEAQ (reference sequence). The CDR3 DNA is TGTGCCAGCAGCTTCGGATCAGCGGGCCTCAGCACAGATACGCAGTATTTT. It is translated as CASSFGSAGLSTDTQYF. The entire variable domain, with the rest obtained from reference TRBV7-9 and TRBJ2-3, is as follows: DTGVSQNPRHKITKRGQNVTFRCDPISEHNRLYWYRQTLGQGPEFLTYFQNEAQLEKSRLLSDRFSAERPKGSFSTLEIQRTEQGDSAMYLCASSFGSAGLSTDTQYFGPGTRLTVL.

This clonotype has more than one count but fewer than ten. The genes are TRBV5-5 and TRBJ2-2, with 12 bases aligning to TRBD1. The CDR3 spans 19 residues. J lost 1 base, V lost 4 bases, and 11 bases had no gene match. Germline CDR1 is SGHKS and CDR2 is YYEKEE (reference sequence). The CDR3 DNA reads TGTGCCAGCAGCCTACTACCGGGACAGGGGGCGGGGAACACCGGGGAGCTGTTTTTT. This gives the protein CASSLLPGQGAGNTGELFF. Drawing the rest from reference TRBV5-5 and TRBJ2-2, the complete variable domain is DAGVTQSPTHLIKTRGQQVTLRCSPISGHKSVSWYQQVLGQGPQFIFQYYEKEERGRGNFPDRFSARQFPNYSSELNVNALLLGDSALYLCASSLLPGQGAGNTGELFFGEGSRLTVL.

This clonotype has just a few counts. The CDR3 DNA reads TGTGCCAGCAGATACAGGGGGACAGATACGCAGTATTTT. As protein: CASRYRGTDTQYF. The chain couples TRBV6-5 to TRBJ2-3, with 8 bases that match TRBD1. Germline V gene lookup returns CDR1 MNHEY and CDR2 SVGAGI. This CDR3 is 13 amino acids long. V was clipped by 6 bases and J by 3 bases; unmatched bases: 2.

This chain links TRBV4-1 with TRBJ2-7; 7 bases match TRBD1. V was pared by 4 bases and J by 7 bases, with 10 bases of the junction left unmatched. This CDR3 has 14 residues. Looked up from germline, CDR1 is MGHRA and CDR2 is YSYEKL. The DNA of the CDR3 is TGCGCCAGCAGCCCAAGACAGGGACATCGAGAGCAGTACTTC. Its protein product is CASSPRQGHREQYF.

This clonotype was counted many times. This rearrangement joins TRBV4-1 to TRBJ1-4; D is uncertain. CDR3 length: 15 amino acids. Germline V gives CDR1 MGHRA, CDR2 YSYEKL. V shed 4 bases and J shed 0 bases, with 9 bases lying between them. The CDR3 DNA sequence: TGCGCCAGCAGCCGCCTGCCGGCAACTAATGAAAAACTGTTTTTT. Its protein is CASSRLPATNEKLFF.

This clonotype was detected a few times. The chain employs TRBV7-9 and TRBJ1-2; 7 bases are a match to TRBD1. This CDR3 is 15 amino acids long. Germline V gene data show CDR1 as SEHNR and CDR2 as FQNEAQ (reference sequence). Losses at the gene ends were 5 bases for V and 2 bases for J; bases not matched to a gene: 8. The CDR3 sequence: CASSQDRANNYGYTF. CDR3 nucleotides: TGTGCCAGCAGCCAAGACAGGGCTAACAACTATGGCTACACCTTC.

V and J are TRBV7-2 and TRBJ2-3, with D perhaps being TRBD1 or TRBD2 (5 bases each). Per germline, CDR1 SGHTA and CDR2 FQGNSA. The CDR3 is made up of 14 amino acids. V gave up 4 bases and J gave up 4 bases, with 12 bases separating them. The CDR3 nucleotides are TGTGCCAGCAGCTGGTTGAGGGGCCCAGATACGCAGTATTTT. This gives the protein CASSWLRGPDTQYF.

The gene calls are TRBV20-1 and TRBJ1-5, with 8 bases that match TRBD1. In germline, CDR1 is DFQATT, CDR2 SNEGSKA (reference sequence). J lost 4 bases, V lost 4 bases, and 9 bases had no gene match. This CDR3 is 15 amino acids long. The CDR3 DNA sequence: TGCAGTGCTATCGACGGGACAGGAATAAATCAGCCCCAGCATTTT. Encoded protein: CSAIDGTGINQPQHF.